The clone carrying this TCR beta chain was recorded a few times. Its matching antigen is unknown. The data were obtained in a study of read filtering for tumor transcriptome and immune sequencing. For the study at large: About 8 patients were R-ISS I, more than 15 were R-ISS II, roughly 7 were R-ISS III. Study-wide results and limits: Sorted CD138-negative bone marrow cells were not purified T cells. IR-seq and RNA-seq agreed better without single-read clonotypes.

The library was built from roughly 400 ng RNA with molecular barcoded adaptors for alpha/delta and beta/gamma chains. MiXCR, applied by TCRdb to the reads, yields one record per CDR3 protein. This repertoire shows some 120,000 distinct CDR3 sequences, around 13% found once; its top ten account for 11%. The TCR was taken from a donor at least 40 years old with multiple myeloma. The sequenced material came from a population of CD138-negative cells sorted from bone marrow.

The CDR3 DNA reads TGTGCCTCGAACGCGCGGGTTGGAGAGACCCAGTACTTC. This encodes CASNARVGETQYF. V and J are TRBV19 and TRBJ2-5; possible D gene TRBD2, 5 bases. This CDR3 region has 13 residues. Trimming left V 11 bases short and J 4 bases short, with 17 bases between. In germline, CDR1 is LNHDA, CDR2 SQIVND (reference sequence).